Listed below are T cell receptor beta chains from one sample, sequenced in a study of OX40 agonist ivuxolimab in advanced cancers. Profiled with immunoSEQ multiplex PCR; TCRdb holds only in-frame clones, not every one. The sample records approximately 67,000 clones, more than 70% being singletons. Sequences were derived from CD4+ or CD8+ T cells sorted from blood, sampled in a trial of the OX40 agonist ivuxolimab. The receptor set was obtained from an adult with an advanced solid tumor such as melanoma, head and neck, liver or kidney cancer. The CDR3 runs from the conserved cysteine through the conserved F or W. The D gene is left open where the match is weak. Some rows mark clone size as missing; the rest say once, few, many or name a class of expanded clone.

J gene	clone size	CDR3 length	D gene	V gene	CDR3 DNA	CDR3 protein
TRBJ1-1	-	14	TRBD1	TRBV7-2	TGTGCCAGCAGCCCACGGGACAGGGGGGCTGAAGCTTTCTTT	CASSPRDRGAEAFF
TRBJ2-1	-	14	TRBD2	TRBV4-1	TGCGCCAGCAGCCACCCGGGACTAGCGGGGGGAAGGTTCTTC	CASSHPGLAGGRFF
TRBJ2-6	once	17	-	TRBV21-1	TGTGCCAGCAGGACGGGGGTTAGCCTCTCTGGGGCCAACGTCCTGACTTTC	CASRTGVSLSGANVLTF
TRBJ1-2	few	14	TRBD1	TRBV6-1	TGTGCCAGCAGTGAACAGGGGGGGAAAGATGGCTACACCTTC	CASSEQGGKDGYTF
TRBJ2-1	-	17	TRBD1	TRBV11-2	TGTGCCAGCAGCTTAGGAGGAGCGTCAGGGGGCTATAGGGAGCAGTTCTTC	CASSLGGASGGYREQFF
TRBJ1-6	-	14	-	TRBV6-5	TGTGCCAGCAGTCGGACAGAAACTCGGTCACCCCTCCACTTT	CASSRTETRSPLHF
TRBJ2-3	-	16	-	TRBV5-6	TGTGCCAGCAGCTCTGACAGTCTAATTCTTACAGATACGCAGTATTTT	CASSSDSLILTDTQYF
TRBJ1-1	-	15	TRBD1	TRBV2	TGTGCCAGCAGTGGGAGGGACAGGCCGAACACTGAAGCTTTCTTT	CASSGRDRPNTEAFF
TRBJ1-2	-	12	-	TRBV6-5	TGTGCCAGCACCGCTACCTCCGGTGGCTACACCTTC	CASTATSGGYTF
TRBJ2-1	-	16	-	TRBV6-1	TGTGCCAGCAGTGAAAGAACGGGGGTCTCCTACAATGAGCAGTTCTTC	CASSERTGVSYNEQFF
TRBJ2-6	-	17	-	TRBV7-2	TGTGCCAGCAGCTTAAGAGGCGCCAGCTCTGGGGCCAACGTCCTGACTTTC	CASSLRGASSGANVLTF
TRBJ1-6	-	17	TRBD1	TRBV28	TGTGCCAGCCCCCACCCTTTTCCGACAGGGATTAATTCACCCCTCCACTTT	CASPHPFPTGINSPLHF